These 5 T cell receptor beta chains came from one sample sequenced in a study of resident and recirculating memory T cells in vitiligo. Method: immunoSEQ multiplex PCR; TCRdb's copy keeps in-frame clones and lacks some. The sample consists of tens of thousands of clones, just over 90% of them appearing once. Input material: blood. Every receptor here comes from a male donor with vitiligo.

The chain uses TRBV10-3 and TRBJ1-1; 8 nucleotides match TRBD1. The V segment lost 6 bases and the J segment 1 base; nucleotides outside the gene matches: 4. Germline CDR1 is ENHRY and CDR2 is SYGVKD. The CDR3 covers 14 residues. The CDR3 region has the DNA TGTGCCATCAGAACCGGGACAGGGAACACTGAAGCTTTCTTT. Its translation is CAIRTGTGNTEAFF.

The chain couples TRBV20-1 to TRBJ1-1; TRBD1 matches 8 bases. The CDR3 contains 10 residues. V lost 6 bases, J lost 8 bases, and 2 bases stayed unmatched. Germline V gene sequence: CDR1 DFQATT, CDR2 SNEGSKA (reference sequence). The CDR3 sequence: CSARDREAFF. The CDR3 nucleotides are TGCAGTGCCCGGGACAGGGAAGCTTTCTTT.

V usage is TRBV6-5 and J usage is TRBJ1-1, with D possibly being TRBD1 (6 bases). Germline CDR1 is MNHEY and CDR2 is SVGAGI. V gave up 0 bases and J gave up 3 bases, with 14 bases separating them. The CDR3 is made up of 16 amino acids. CDR3 sequence: CASSYSKAGVYTEAFF. The CDR3 nucleotides are TGTGCCAGCAGTTACTCGAAGGCAGGGGTGTACACTGAAGCTTTCTTT.

The chain carries TRBV6-6 and TRBJ1-4; maybe TRBD1 (5 bases). V was clipped by 3 bases and J by 5 bases, with 10 bases between them. The CDR3 runs to 14 residues. Germline CDR1 is MNHNY and CDR2 is SVGAGI (reference sequence). CDR3 in amino acids: CASSYDPGNEKLFF. The CDR3 coding sequence is TGTGCCAGCAGTTATGATCCAGGGAATGAAAAACTGTTTTTT.

The chain carries TRBV7-2 and TRBJ2-7, with D hard to call. Trimming took 4 bases from V and 1 from J, leaving 11 bases between them. Germline values: CDR1 SGHTA, CDR2 FQGNSA. This CDR3 has 14 amino acids. CDR3 sequence: CASSSYGVSYEQYF. The DNA for the CDR3 is TGTGCCAGCAGCTCCTACGGAGTTTCCTACGAGCAGTACTTC.